This TCR beta chain was found in a study of cytomegalovirus exposure and HLA in healthy donors. PCR amplification relied on 60 Vbeta primers (plus 13 Jbeta primers). Data came from immunoSEQ multiplex PCR; TCRdb stores just in-frame clones and leaves some out. This table holds about 140,000 clones, roughly 86% found once. Unrecorded immune exposures were likely, despite nominal health at sampling. The sequence was obtained from a woman in her thirties or forties in good health and CMV-seronegative. Sequenced input: PBMCs.

CDR3 DNA: TGTGCCATCGACAGGGATCAGCCCCAGCATTTT. Amino acid sequence: CAIDRDQPQHF. The V and J genes are TRBV7-2 and TRBJ1-5, with 7 bases aligning to TRBD1. Germline V CDR1 and CDR2: SGHTA, FQGNSA. J gave up 5 bases and V 10 bases, and 2 bases lay outside the gene matches. This CDR3 contains 11 residues.